Given below is one T cell receptor (beta chain) in context. This clone was seen once. Its antigen is currently not known. Base qualities are not provided; no much larger clone lies one nucleotide away. Flow cytometry confirmed the purity of CD4+ and CD8+ cells that had been isolated by positive magnetic bead selection on an AutoMACS. Clonal expansions were first screened by flow cytometry with a TCR V beta antibody panel, then characterized by TCRB deep sequencing of sorted CD8+ fractions. Ficoll-Paque PLUS density gradient separation was used to isolate peripheral blood mononuclear cells. DNA was extracted from CD4-enriched, CD8-enriched or PBMC samples with Nucleospin Tissue or Tissue XS kits and quantified with a Qubit 2.0 fluorometer. This record belongs to a study of somatic mutations in cytotoxic T cells in rheumatoid arthritis (dated by TCRdb to about 2017). Looking at the study overall: Before any treatment started and right after they were diagnosed, patients gave peripheral blood samples (around 30 ml EDTA). Some V beta antibody-stained T-cell populations were flow-sorted on a FACSAria II or Sony SH800 at nearly 100% purity, and sorted V beta1+ cells also underwent TCRB sequencing. Whether expanded CD8+ T-cell clones in untreated, newly diagnosed rheumatoid arthritis carry somatic mutations was the study question, and clonality was characterized with TCRB deep sequencing. TCRB deep sequencing was performed for more than 50 rheumatoid arthritis patients and about 20 healthy controls. The median ages of the patient and control groups were essentially identical.

According to the germline V gene, CDR1 reads SGDLS and CDR2 reads YYNGEE. Deletion took 4 bases off V and 12 bases off J, with a span of 14 bases between the germline ends. Including cysteine and phenylalanine, the CDR3 has 12 amino acids. Just CDR3 DNA is preserved here, 36 bases in frame from base 1. Overall results and qualifications from the work: CD8+ clonality increased with age in patients (Spearman r ~ 0.49) but not in healthy controls. No adjustment for multiple comparisons was made for the slight TRBV07 underrepresentation in patients. CD8+ T-cell clonality did not differ significantly between rheumatoid arthritis patients and age-matched healthy controls. The expanded CD8+ clones had unknown antigen targets, and not appearing in virus-specific databases did not rule out that they were virus-specific. The largest CD8+ clone made up more than 20% of CD8+ cells in about an eighth of the 65 patients, and blood and synovial fluid shared several identical CD8+ TCRB sequences.

The immunoSEQ assay was applied to genomic DNA for TCRB CDR3 sequencing. The authors' pipeline ran thus. Patient CD8+ clones larger than 1% were compared against published virus-specific TCRB sequences, and only a few matched. The analyses included only productive TCRB rearrangements. Clonality was calculated as a Shannon entropy-based productive clonality index, and a clone was defined by a unique TCRB CDR3 sequence. Repertoire overlap for a pair of samples was computed from each clone's template counts relative to total templates per sample. V-gene usage from TCRB sequencing and V-gene usage measured by flow cytometry were correlated (Spearman r of roughly 0.61). Imported from immuneACCESS, the table was reduced by TCRdb to in-frame sequences with V and J called. These copies leave out some clones; in studies compared against another copy, an unresolved V gene accounts for under half, and the cause of the remainder is not known. That table furnishes V, J and clone size, whereas the DNA furnished D and trimming. The sample data list roughly 16,000 clones, and approximately 75% of these were observed just once. Of the sample, around 11% falls within the top ten clones.

This receptor was identified in an adult with rheumatoid arthritis. Sample: CD8+ T cells sorted from blood. The sequence is built from TRBV9 and TRBJ2-1; matching of 6 bases hints at TRBD2 as the D gene. The CDR3 region reads CASSPAGDLQFF. The nucleotides read TGTGCCAGCAGCCCCGCCGGGGACTTGCAGTTCTTC.